This note documents a single T cell receptor (beta chain) sequence. This record comes from a study of CD8 T cells in Susac syndrome. Sequencing of TCR beta drew on CD8+ and CD4+ T cells from blood. J gave up 4 bases and V 5 bases, and 4 bases lay outside the gene matches. Germline V lookup: CDR1 SEHNR, CDR2 FQNEAQ (reference sequence). CDR3 size: 14 residues. It was with random hexamers that 0.5 to 1 ug RNA was reverse transcribed. TCRdb re-called the immunoSEQ multiplex PCR reads with MiXCR, one entry per CDR3 protein. The table has about 66,000 distinct CDR3 sequences, approximately 93% seen once. This clonotype originated in a human donor with multiple sclerosis. Source material: CD8+ T cells from PBMCs. The chain combines TRBV7-9 with TRBJ1-2; TRBD1 aligns across 10 bases. The chain's CDR3 is CASSTGTGAYGYTF. The CDR3 DNA reads as TGTGCCAGCAGCACGGGGACAGGGGCCTATGGCTACACCTTC.